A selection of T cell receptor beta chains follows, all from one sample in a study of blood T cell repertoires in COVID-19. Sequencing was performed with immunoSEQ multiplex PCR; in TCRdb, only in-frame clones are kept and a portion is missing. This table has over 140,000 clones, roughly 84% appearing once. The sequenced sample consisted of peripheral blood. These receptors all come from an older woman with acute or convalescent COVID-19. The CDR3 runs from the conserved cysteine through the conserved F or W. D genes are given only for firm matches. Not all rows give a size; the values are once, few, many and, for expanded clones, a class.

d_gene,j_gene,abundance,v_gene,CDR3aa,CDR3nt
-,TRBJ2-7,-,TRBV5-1,CASSLANEQYF,TGCGCCAGCAGCTTAGCCAACGAGCAGTACTTC
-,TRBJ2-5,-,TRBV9,CASSAQGSGWVKTQYF,TGTGCCAGCAGCGCACAGGGTAGTGGGTGGGTAAAGACCCAGTACTTC
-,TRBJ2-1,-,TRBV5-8,CASSLDRRVIDEQFF,TGTGCCAGCAGCTTGGACAGGAGGGTTATCGATGAGCAGTTCTTC
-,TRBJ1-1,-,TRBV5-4,CASSLGRIGEAFF,TGTGCCAGCAGCTTGGGCAGGATCGGCGAAGCTTTCTTT
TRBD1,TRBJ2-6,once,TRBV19,CASSKNRDSSGANVLTF,TGTGCCAGTAGTAAAAACCGGGACAGCTCTGGGGCCAACGTCCTGACTTTC
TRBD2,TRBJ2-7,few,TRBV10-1,CARWELADYEQYF,TGCGCCAGATGGGAGCTAGCGGACTACGAGCAGTACTTC
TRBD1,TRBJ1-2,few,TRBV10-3,CAIGTAYGYTF,TGTGCCATCGGGACAGCCTATGGCTACACCTTC
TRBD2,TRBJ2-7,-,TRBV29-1,CSGLAATYEQYF,TGCAGCGGACTAGCGGCTACCTACGAGCAGTACTTC
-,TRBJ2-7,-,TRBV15,CATSSRGGREQYF,TGTGCCACCAGCAGCCGCGGCGGGCGAGAGCAGTACTTC
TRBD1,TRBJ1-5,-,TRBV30,CAWSDGTVGNQPQHF,TGTGCCTGGAGTGACGGGACAGTAGGCAATCAGCCCCAGCATTTT
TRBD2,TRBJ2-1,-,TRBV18,CASSPSGRAGEQFF,TGTGCCAGCTCACCTAGCGGGAGGGCAGGTGAGCAGTTCTTC
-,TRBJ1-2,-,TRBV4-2,CASSQDPAGHYGYTF,TGTGCCAGCAGCCAAGATCCCGCAGGCCACTATGGCTACACCTTC
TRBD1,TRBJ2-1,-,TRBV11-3,CASSLGQVRYNEQFF,TGTGCCAGCAGCCTCGGACAGGTCCGTTACAATGAGCAGTTCTTC
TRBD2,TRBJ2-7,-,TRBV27,CASSPGTSGMYEQYF,TGTGCCAGCAGCCCCGGGACTAGCGGGATGTACGAGCAGTACTTC
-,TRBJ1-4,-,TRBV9,CASSESVATNEKLFF,TGTGCCAGCAGCGAATCGGTTGCAACTAATGAAAAACTGTTTTTT
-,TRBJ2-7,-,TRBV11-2,CASSSAYEQYF,TGTGCCAGCAGCTCCGCCTACGAGCAGTACTTC
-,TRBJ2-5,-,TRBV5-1,CASSHTGYLQETQYF,TGCGCCAGCAGCCACACAGGGTACCTCCAAGAGACCCAGTACTTC
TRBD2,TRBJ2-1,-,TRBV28,CASSPLAGVNEQFF,TGTGCCAGCAGCCCCTTAGCGGGAGTGAATGAGCAGTTCTTC
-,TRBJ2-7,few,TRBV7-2,CASTPRRAGSYEQYF,TGTGCCAGCACCCCACGAAGGGCGGGGTCCTACGAGCAGTACTTC
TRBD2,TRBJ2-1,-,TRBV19,CASSIGPVGGSSYNEQFF,TGTGCCAGTAGTATAGGCCCCGTGGGCGGGAGCTCCTACAATGAGCAGTTCTTC
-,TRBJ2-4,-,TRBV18,CASSPGGGPNIQYF,TGTGCCAGCTCCCCTGGGGGGGGCCCGAACATTCAGTACTTC
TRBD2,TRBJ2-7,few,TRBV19,CASSIGGLAGTYEQYF,TGTGCCAGTAGTATAGGAGGACTAGCGGGAACCTACGAGCAGTACTTC
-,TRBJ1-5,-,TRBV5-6,CASSLRGAGAGGQPQHF,TGTGCCAGCAGCTTGCGGGGGGCAGGTGCCGGTGGTCAGCCCCAGCATTTT
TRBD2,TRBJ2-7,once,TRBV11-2,CASSLSSGNYEQYF,TGTGCCAGCAGCTTGTCTAGCGGGAACTACGAGCAGTACTTC
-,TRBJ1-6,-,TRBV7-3,CASSLRGAADNSPLHF,TGTGCCAGCAGCTTACGGGGGGCGGCTGATAATTCACCCCTCCACTTT
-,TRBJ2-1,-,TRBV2,CASGLGLATEQFF,TGTGCCAGCGGGTTAGGACTCGCCACTGAGCAGTTCTTC
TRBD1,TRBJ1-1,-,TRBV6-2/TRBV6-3,CASSPGTGNMNTEAFF,TGTGCCAGCAGTCCGGGGACAGGGAACATGAACACTGAAGCTTTCTTT
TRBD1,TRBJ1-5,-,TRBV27,CASSFDRDNQPQHF,TGTGCCAGCAGTTTCGACAGGGACAATCAGCCCCAGCATTTT
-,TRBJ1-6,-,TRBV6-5,CASRQGIGSPLHF,TGTGCCAGCCGTCAGGGGATCGGTTCACCCCTCCACTTT
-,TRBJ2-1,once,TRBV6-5,CASSYDTTNEQFF,TGTGCCAGCAGTTACGACACAACCAATGAGCAGTTCTTC
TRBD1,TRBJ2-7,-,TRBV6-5,CASSPGQGIRYEQYF,TGTGCCAGCAGCCCCGGACAGGGGATTAGGTACGAGCAGTACTTC
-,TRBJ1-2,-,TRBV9,CASSPPSGYNYGYTF,TGTGCCAGCAGCCCTCCCTCCGGGTATAACTATGGCTACACCTTC
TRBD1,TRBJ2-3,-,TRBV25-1,CASSQTGIMTDTQYF,TGTGCCAGCAGCCAGACAGGGATTATGACAGATACGCAGTATTTT
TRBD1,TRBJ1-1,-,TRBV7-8,CASSLSGQGATGAFF,TGTGCCAGCAGCTTATCTGGCCAGGGGGCAACGGGAGCTTTCTTT
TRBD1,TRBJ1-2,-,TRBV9,CASSATGYGYTF,TGTGCCAGCAGCGCGACAGGGTATGGCTACACCTTC